This T cell receptor beta chain was identified in a study of T cell repertoires in cytomegalovirus infection. The overall study: The authors used CMV epitopes that were HLA-C-restricted (recently identified) and HLA-B-restricted (well studied). Public TCR beta signature analysis indicated the presence of both CMV infection and matching HLA type. Overall study findings and caveats: The study identified carriers of CMV plus the relevant HLA from cumulative public TCR beta family frequency. The study found HLA-C-restricted CMV-specific TCR beta clonotypes dominating the ex vivo response.

Comments on this clonotype: Its specificity is unknown.

Trimming took 5 bases from V and 6 from J; bases not matched to a gene: 2. CDR3 length equals 14 residues. Germline CDR1 is LNHDA and CDR2 is SQIVND (reference sequence). TCRdb passed the reads through MiXCR, listing each CDR3 protein once. The table lists roughly 120,000 distinct CDR3 sequences, about 30% of them singletons. The sequencing used CD8+ T cells from cultured PBMCs, collected from culture after CMV antigen stimulation. This sequence was found in a human donor in good health (CMV status not recorded). Some clones in this sample may be carry-over from other donors' samples. V usage is TRBV19 and J usage is TRBJ2-2; 11 bases agree with TRBD1. The CDR3 bases are TGTGCCAGTAGTCCGGGACAGGGGGCCGGGGAGCTGTTTTTT. It codes for CASSPGQGAGELFF.